The 10 T cell receptor beta chains reported below all come from one sample, sequenced in a study of T cell repertoires in cytomegalovirus infection. No antigen has been identified for these receptors. TCRdb passed the reads through MiXCR, listing each CDR3 protein once. This sample has 830,000 or so distinct CDR3 sequences, with approximately 30% found just once. Specimen: cultured CD8+ T cells from PBMCs, collected from culture after CMV antigen stimulation. The receptor set was obtained from a human donor in good health (CMV status not recorded). Some clones in this sample may be carry-over from other donors' samples.

The chain combines TRBV7-9 with TRBJ1-1; 12 nucleotides line up with TRBD1. Germline values: CDR1 SEHNR, CDR2 FQNEAQ (reference sequence). The CDR3 extends over 13 amino acids. CDR3 protein: CAWDRGRNTEAFF. CDR3 DNA: TGTGCATGGGACAGGGGGCGGAACACTGAAGCTTTCTTT.

This clonotype showed up just a few times. This chain uses TRBV12-5 with TRBJ1-2; 7 bases align to TRBD1. J was trimmed by 8 bases and V by 4 bases; bases with no gene match: 16. The CDR3 is 16 amino acids. Germline V CDR1 and CDR2: LGHNT, FRNRAP. The CDR3 region is CASGSPWDSPPGGYTF. In nucleotides, the CDR3 is TGTGCTAGTGGTTCACCCTGGGACAGTCCTCCCGGGGGCTACACCTTC.

This clonotype occurred many times. The chain is built from TRBV7-2 and TRBJ1-6; 7 nucleotides align to TRBD1. Germline CDR1 reads SGHTA; CDR2 reads FQGNSA. J gave up 8 bases and V 0 bases, and 7 bases lay outside the gene matches. The CDR3 runs 16 residues. The CDR3: CASSLATGRFDSPLHF. The DNA for the CDR3 is TGTGCCAGCAGCTTAGCGACAGGGAGATTTGATTCACCCCTCCACTTT.

The chain combines TRBV6-1 with TRBJ2-7, with D possibly being TRBD2 (7 bases). CDR1 is MNHNS and CDR2 is SASEGT in the germline V gene. This CDR3 is built from 15 residues. With 0 bases removed from V and 1 base from J, the gap between germline ends came to 10 bases. CDR3 DNA: TGTGCCAGCAGTGAAGCACGGGGGGCGTCCTACGAGCAGTACTTC. Translation gives CASSEARGASYEQYF.

At least ten counts were recorded for this clonotype. V usage is TRBV19 and J usage is TRBJ1-5, with D perhaps TRBD1 (5 bases). Germline V CDR1 and CDR2: LNHDA, SQIVND (reference sequence). CDR3 length: 18 residues. The V and J ends lost 8 bases and 2 bases respectively, with 25 bases between them. Written as DNA, the CDR3 is TGTGCCAGTCACGCCGGGGCAGTAAGGCTGGTAGGCAATCAGCCCCAGCATTTT. Translating gives CASHAGAVRLVGNQPQHF.

The chain links TRBV20-1 to TRBJ1-6, with a possible D match to TRBD1 (6 bases). This CDR3 comprises 15 residues. The germline V gene encodes CDR1 DFQATT and CDR2 SNEGSKA (reference sequence). V lost 6 bases, J lost 8 bases, and 20 bases lay in between. The CDR3 sequence: CSAPVGAKADSPLHF. The CDR3 nucleotides are TGCAGTGCGCCAGTGGGGGCGAAGGCCGATTCACCCCTCCACTTT.

The chain uses TRBV7-6 and TRBJ1-1; 9 bases line up with TRBD1. Looked up from germline, CDR1 is SGHVS and CDR2 is FNYEAQ. This CDR3 is 16 amino acids long. The trim removed 2 bases at V and 5 bases at J, leaving 9 bases unmatched. The CDR3 nucleotides read TGTGCCAGCAGCTTACGGGGACAGGGAGGTATAACTGAAGCTTTCTTT. It yields the protein CASSLRGQGGITEAFF.

This clonotype was seen a few times. CDR3 nucleotide sequence: TGTGCCAGCAGTGTAAGGGGGGATTCGGCCAAAAACATTCAGTACTTC. Amino acid sequence: CASSVRGDSAKNIQYF. J is TRBJ2-4 and V is TRBV6-5, with D perhaps being TRBD1 or TRBD2 (6 bases each). V shed 5 bases and J shed 1 base, with 15 bases lying between them. Germline CDR1 MNHEY, CDR2 SVGAGI. This CDR3 has 16 residues.

This clonotype was picked up many times. This chain's CDR3 is CASSMIVWDGRSGELFF. DNA for the CDR3: TGTGCCAGTAGTATGATAGTTTGGGACGGAAGGTCCGGGGAGCTGTTTTTT. V gene TRBV19 combines with J gene TRBJ2-2; TRBD1 or TRBD2 may be the D gene (5 bases each). Germline CDR1 is LNHDA and CDR2 is SQIVND (reference sequence). V lost 3 bases and J 6 bases, leaving 20 bases between the germline ends. The CDR3 has 17 residues.

As regards this clonotype: A much larger clone differs from this one at a single base, so this may be a read error. The V call is TRBV19, the J call TRBJ1-2; D ambiguous. CDR1 LNHDA and CDR2 SQIVND come from the germline V gene (reference sequence). The CDR3 length is 13 residues. CDR3 nucleotide sequence: TGTGTCAGTAGTATAGGACCGGGCTATGGCTACACCTTC. Translation: CVSSIGPGYGYTF.